The 30 T cell receptor beta chains listed next were all sequenced from one sample in a study of PD-1 blockade in classical Hodgkin lymphoma. All patients experienced relapse after autologous stem cell transplantation, and brentuximab vedotin exposure was variable. The repertoire was sequenced with immunoSEQ multiplex PCR; TCRdb's copy has only in-frame clones and lacks some. Counted here are tens of thousands of clones, over 60% occurring once; the ten biggest clones make up approximately 20%. The sequences come from peripheral blood mononuclear cells (PBMCs), collected before the second cycle of nivolumab. The source of these receptors is a human donor with classical Hodgkin lymphoma.

This clone was detected once. This chain connects TRBV6-5 to TRBJ1-4; the D gene is possibly TRBD1 (5 bases). The ends were cut back, 7 bases at V and 0 bases at J, with 12 bases in the middle. Germline loops: CDR1 MNHEY, CDR2 SVGAGI. CDR3 length: 15 residues. The chain's CDR3 is CASKYRGATNEKLFF. The DNA of the CDR3 is TGTGCCAGCAAATATCGGGGCGCAACTAATGAAAAACTGTTTTTT.

This clone was counted a single time. The chain recombines TRBV28 with TRBJ1-2, with D unclear. This CDR3 has 15 amino acids. The ends were cut back, 5 bases at V and 6 bases at J, with 19 bases in the middle. Germline CDR1 MDHEN, CDR2 SYDVKM. CDR3 protein: CASSAPRESHDGYTF. The CDR3 DNA is TGTGCCAGCAGTGCGCCGCGGGAGAGTCACGATGGCTACACCTTC.

The rearrangement links TRBV7-9 to TRBJ1-2, with 7 bases identical to TRBD1. This CDR3 contains 15 residues. The trim removed 6 bases at V and 7 bases at J, leaving 14 bases unmatched. Germline CDR1 is SEHNR and CDR2 is FQNEAQ (reference sequence). CDR3 amino acids: CASSSRQGAFVGYTF. The DNA for the CDR3 is TGTGCCAGCAGTTCTCGACAGGGCGCGTTTGTTGGCTACACCTTC.

This chain connects TRBV19 to TRBJ1-2; D unclear. The germline CDR1 and CDR2 sequences are LNHDA and SQIVND (reference sequence). The CDR3 is 15 residues long. Trimming left V 7 bases short and J 4 bases short, with 19 bases between. This CDR3 is CASNILHRSTYGYTF. DNA of the CDR3: TGTGCCAGTAACATTTTACATCGGAGTACCTATGGCTACACCTTC. Full variable domain (rest looked up from reference TRBV19 and TRBJ1-2): DGGITQSPKYLFRKEGQNVTLSCEQNLNHDAMYWYRQDPGQGLRLIYYSQIVNDFQKGDIAEGYSVSREKKESFPLTVTSAQKNPTAFYLCASNILHRSTYGYTFGSGTRLTVV.

This clone was detected once. The rearrangement uses TRBV27 and TRBJ2-5; 9 nucleotides align to TRBD1. The DNA end is more similar to TRBJ2-7, so the J call may be wrong. The CDR3 sequence is 14 residues long. The germline V gene encodes CDR1 MNHEY and CDR2 SMNVEV (reference sequence). Here the CDR3 DNA reads TGTGCCAGCAGGCTCACCGGGACAGGGCGCGAGCAGTACTTC. This translates into CASRLTGTGREQYF.

Only a few counts were recorded for this clone. The genes are TRBV2 and TRBJ1-1, with a possible D match to TRBD1 (6 bases). The germline gives CDR1 SNHLY, CDR2 FYNNEI. V was pared by 5 bases and J by 7 bases, with 14 bases between. This CDR3 is 13 amino acids long. In DNA form, the CDR3 reads TGTGCCAGCAGTATACAGGGTTATAGTGAAGCTTTCTTT. Translating gives CASSIQGYSEAFF.

This clone was detected only once. The rearrangement uses TRBV7-2 and TRBJ2-7, with D possibly being TRBD2 (5 bases). Germline lookup yields CDR1 SGHTA and CDR2 FQGNSA. This CDR3 is 13 amino acids long. The V end lost 3 bases, the J end lost 2 bases, and 8 bases lay between the germline ends. CDR3 bases: TGTGCCAGCAGCTTGCAGACTACCTACGAGCAGTACTTC. Amino acid sequence: CASSLQTTYEQYF.

The rearrangement uses TRBV27 and TRBJ1-5, with D perhaps TRBD1 (6 bases). V lost 4 bases, J lost 5 bases, and 9 bases lay in between. Germline V gene sequence: CDR1 MNHEY, CDR2 SMNVEV (reference sequence). This CDR3 has 13 residues. This CDR3 reads CASSYSGDQPQHF. In DNA form, the CDR3 reads TGTGCCAGCAGTTATTCAGGGGATCAGCCCCAGCATTTT.

The V call is TRBV4-2, the J call TRBJ2-2; no clear D. The CDR3 is 16 residues long. CDR1 LGHNA and CDR2 YNFKEQ come from the germline V gene. Trimming removed 0 bases from V and 1 base from J, with 9 bases in between. The CDR3 sequence is CASSQDPVQNTGELFF. The CDR3 DNA sequence: TGTGCCAGCAGCCAAGATCCAGTACAGAACACCGGGGAGCTGTTTTTT.

The J gene is TRBJ2-7, the V gene TRBV7-9; D remains ambiguous. Germline V gene data show CDR1 as SEHNR and CDR2 as FQNEAQ (reference sequence). V shed 0 bases and J shed 1 base, with 13 bases lying between them. The CDR3 sequence is 16 residues long. CDR3 protein: CASSLASGSPSYEQYF. In nucleotides, the CDR3 is TGTGCCAGCAGCTTAGCGTCCGGGTCCCCTTCCTACGAGCAGTACTTC.

The genes are TRBV27 and TRBJ1-2; perhaps TRBD1 as D (5 bases). Trimming stripped 5 bases from V and 5 bases from J, with 15 bases between. The CDR3 length is 14 residues. Germline assignment: CDR1 MNHEY and CDR2 SMNVEV (reference sequence). The CDR3 region has the DNA TGTGCCAGCAGTCCCAGTCGGGGGGGATATGGCTACACCTTC. Translated, it gives CASSPSRGGYGYTF.

J is TRBJ2-7 and V is TRBV18; D may be TRBD1 (6 bases). Germline-derived CDR1 and CDR2 are KGHSH and LQKENI. The CDR3 consists of 15 residues. Trimming stripped 0 bases from V and 0 bases from J, with 9 bases between. The CDR3: CASSPPHRASYEQYF. The CDR3 DNA is TGTGCCAGCTCACCACCGCACAGGGCCTCCTACGAGCAGTACTTC.

This clone was observed once. This chain links TRBV5-1 with TRBJ2-5, with 8 bases that match TRBD2. This CDR3 spans 15 amino acids. Germline V CDR1 and CDR2: SGHRS, YFSETQ. V shed 1 base and J 5 bases; nucleotides not matched to a gene: 7. For the CDR3, the DNA is TGCGCCAGCAGCTTGTCCGGGGGGGCGAGTGAGACCCAGTACTTC. Translating it yields CASSLSGGASETQYF.

V is TRBV7-6 and J is TRBJ2-2; 8 bases align to TRBD1. Germline V gene sequence: CDR1 SGHVS, CDR2 FNYEAQ. This CDR3 is built from 16 residues. After removal of 3 bases from V and 6 bases from J, the junction contained 9 bases not matched to a gene. The CDR3 here is CASSFWTGNLAGELFF. CDR3 nucleotide sequence: TGTGCCAGCAGCTTTTGGACAGGGAATCTGGCCGGGGAGCTGTTTTTT.

The chain recombines TRBV2 with TRBJ2-5; 9 nucleotides align to TRBD2. CDR3 length: 15 residues. In germline, CDR1 is SNHLY, CDR2 FYNNEI. V was clipped by 3 bases and J by 5 bases; unmatched bases: 7. This CDR3 reads CASSESVAGVETQYF. The CDR3 nucleotides are TGTGCCAGCAGTGAGAGTGTAGCGGGAGTGGAGACCCAGTACTTC.

The chain carries TRBV19 and TRBJ1-3; D is uncertain. Germline CDR1 reads LNHDA; CDR2 reads SQIVND (reference sequence). The CDR3 is 13 amino acids. Trimming stripped 7 bases from V and 5 bases from J, with 12 bases between. CDR3 protein: CASMARERNTIYF. CDR3 DNA: TGTGCCAGTATGGCCCGGGAACGAAACACCATATATTTT.

This clone was seen a handful of times. The V gene is TRBV18, the J gene TRBJ1-1; 7 bases fit TRBD1. The J segment lost 7 bases and the V segment lost 4 bases, leaving 3 bases of the junction unmatched. This CDR3 has 12 residues. Per germline, CDR1 KGHSH and CDR2 LQKENI. CDR3 sequence (DNA): TGTGCCAGCTCACTGGGACAGCTTGAAGCTTTCTTT. It translates to CASSLGQLEAFF.

This clone was seen just once. This sequence joins TRBV11-3 and TRBJ2-1; D not certain. CDR3 length equals 13 residues. The germline V and J ends were trimmed by 1 base and 8 bases, with 9 bases remaining between them. Germline-derived CDR1 and CDR2 are SGHNT and YENEEA. The CDR3 is CASSLARGDEQFF. DNA of the CDR3: TGTGCCAGCAGCTTAGCCAGAGGCGATGAGCAGTTCTTC.

This chain links TRBV2 with TRBJ2-7; tentative D call: TRBD2 (6 bases). Deletions cut 7 bases from V and 6 bases from J, with 19 bases between. There are 14 residues in the CDR3. The germline V gene has CDR1 SNHLY and CDR2 FYNNEI. CDR3 nucleotide sequence: TGTGCCAGCACCGAAGGAGGGGCTAGTCGCGAGCAGTACTTC. Translating gives CASTEGGASREQYF.

The chain carries TRBV4-2 and TRBJ2-3; 11 bases line up with TRBD2. Trimming took 3 bases from V and 3 from J; bases not matched to a gene: 2. From germline, CDR1 is LGHNA and CDR2 YNFKEQ. CDR3 length: 15 amino acids. Here the CDR3 reads CASSHLAGGTDTQYF. In nucleotides, the CDR3 is TGTGCCAGCAGCCACCTAGCGGGGGGTACAGATACGCAGTATTTT.

This rearrangement joins TRBV2 to TRBJ2-5, with a possible D match to TRBD1 (6 bases). The DNA end is more similar to TRBJ2-7, so the J call may be wrong. There are 14 residues in the CDR3. The V gene's germline CDR1 is SNHLY and CDR2 FYNNEI. The chain's CDR3 is CASRETRTAYEQYF. The DNA of the CDR3 is TGTGCCAGCAGGGAAACTAGGACAGCTTACGAGCAGTACTTC.

This chain joins TRBV5-8 and TRBJ2-6; D gene ambiguous. From germline, CDR1 is SGHTS and CDR2 YDEGEE. V was shortened by 4 bases and J by 5 bases, with 13 bases between the two germline ends. This CDR3 has 15 residues. The CDR3 bases are TGTGCCAGCAGCGTACCTCCAAGAAGGGCCAACGTCCTGACTTTC. Translated: CASSVPPRRANVLTF.

The chain combines TRBV11-2 with TRBJ2-5; 14 bases agree with TRBD2. The germline V gene has CDR1 SGHAT and CDR2 FQNNGV. Germline trimming cut 5 bases from V and 2 bases from J; bases unmatched to any gene: 7. The CDR3 covers 17 residues. The CDR3 reads CASSMGLAGEAQETQYF. Written as DNA, the CDR3 is TGTGCCAGCAGCATGGGACTAGCGGGAGAAGCGCAAGAGACCCAGTACTTC.

The chain employs TRBV7-3 and TRBJ2-3, with TRBD2 matching over 11 bases. In germline, CDR1 is SGHTA, CDR2 FQGTGA. This CDR3 comprises 15 residues. J lost 1 base, V lost 3 bases, and 0 bases had no gene match. CDR3 loop: CASSFSGRGTDTQYF. The CDR3 DNA follows: TGTGCCAGCAGCTTTAGCGGGAGGGGCACAGATACGCAGTATTTT.

The chain carries TRBV9 and TRBJ2-7, with D perhaps matching TRBD2 (6 bases). The germline V and J ends were trimmed by 4 bases and 1 base, with 12 bases remaining between them. Germline lookup yields CDR1 SGDLS and CDR2 YYNGEE. The CDR3 sequence is 14 residues long. DNA for the CDR3: TGTGCCAGCAGCCCGATACTAGCATCCTACGAGCAGTACTTC. Amino acids: CASSPILASYEQYF.

The chain joins TRBV4-2 to TRBJ2-1, with 11 bases aligning to TRBD2. The CDR3 sequence is 18 residues long. V lost 1 base, J lost 7 bases, and 12 bases stayed unmatched. Looked up from germline, CDR1 is LGHNA and CDR2 is YNFKEQ. The CDR3 loop reads CASSQGSLAGGYGNEQFF. In DNA form, the CDR3 reads TGTGCCAGCAGCCAAGGTTCCTTAGCGGGAGGGTATGGAAATGAGCAGTTCTTC.

This clone came up a few times. The chain combines TRBV7-8 with TRBJ2-7, with D perhaps matching TRBD2 (5 bases). CDR1 SGHVS and CDR2 FQNEAQ come from the germline V gene. This CDR3 comprises 14 residues. V lost 6 bases and J lost 4, with 16 bases in between. The CDR3 is CASSLTSDFYEQYF. DNA of the CDR3: TGTGCCAGCAGTCTAACCTCGGACTTTTACGAGCAGTACTTC.

The chain combines TRBV6-5 with TRBJ2-7; D is unclear. CDR3 length: 15 amino acids. Germline V lookup: CDR1 MNHEY, CDR2 SVGAGI. Trimming took 7 bases from V and 0 from J, leaving 16 bases between them. CDR3 amino acids: CASTYSEDSSYEQYF. As DNA, the CDR3 is TGTGCCAGCACCTACTCCGAGGATAGCTCCTACGAGCAGTACTTC.

The chain uses TRBV7-6 and TRBJ2-1; D is undetermined. The germline gives CDR1 SGHVS, CDR2 FNYEAQ. The CDR3 has 11 amino acids. The ends were cut back, 4 bases at V and 7 bases at J, with 5 bases in the middle. CDR3 in DNA: TGTGCCAGCAGCTCAGCAAATGAGCAGTTCTTC. Protein: CASSSANEQFF.

The chain employs TRBV19 and TRBJ2-7, with D perhaps matching TRBD1 (7 bases). The CDR3 is made up of 15 amino acids. Trimming cost V 5 bases and J 4 bases, with 18 bases left between them. Germline CDR1 reads LNHDA; CDR2 reads SQIVND (reference sequence). In DNA form, the CDR3 reads TGTGCCAGTAGTCGGGGGCTAGGGGGCGGTTACGAGCAGTACTTC. Translating gives CASSRGLGGGYEQYF.